The rows below give T cell receptor beta chains drawn from one sample of a study of cytomegalovirus exposure and HLA in healthy donors. Profiled with immunoSEQ multiplex PCR; TCRdb holds only in-frame clones, not every one. The sample consists of roughly 52,000 clones, 70% to 80% of them appearing once. Sequencing used PBMCs. These receptors all come from a female donor in good health and CMV-seronegative. Each CDR3 is given with its conserved first and last residue. D genes are given only for firm matches. Rows give clone size only sometimes, using once, few, many, or a class for an expanded clone.

CDR3 DNA | CDR3 protein | D gene | CDR3 length | J gene | V gene | clone size
TGTGCTAGTGGACGATGGGAGGGTGGCTATGGCTACACCTTC | CASGRWEGGYGYTF | . | 14 | TRBJ1-2 | TRBV12-5 | once
TGTGCCAGCTCACCACCGGGGGAGGGTTCGGTCTATGGCTACACCTTC | CASSPPGEGSVYGYTF | . | 16 | TRBJ1-2 | TRBV18 | .
TGCGCCAGCAGCACGCAACTAGCGGGGGGCACAGATACGCAGTATTTT | CASSTQLAGGTDTQYF | TRBD2 | 16 | TRBJ2-3 | TRBV4-3 | .
TGTGCCAGCAGTCCTAGCACAGATACGCAGTATTTT | CASSPSTDTQYF | . | 12 | TRBJ2-3 | TRBV27 | few
TGTGCCAGCAGTACGGGACAGGGTGTGTACGAGCAGTACTTC | CASSTGQGVYEQYF | TRBD1 | 14 | TRBJ2-7 | TRBV27 | .
TGTGCCAGCAGCTTTGGACAGGGGGCGTGGGAAGATACGCAGTATTTT | CASSFGQGAWEDTQYF | TRBD1 | 16 | TRBJ2-3 | TRBV7-3 | few
TGTGCCAGCAGCTTGCCTAGCGGGGTGACAGATACGCAGTATTTT | CASSLPSGVTDTQYF | TRBD2 | 15 | TRBJ2-3 | TRBV5-4 | .
TGCGCCAGTCACAGGGGGCGCAAATACGAGCAGTACTTC | CASHRGRKYEQYF | TRBD1 | 13 | TRBJ2-7 | TRBV23-1 | .
TGTGCCAGCACCACGGACGGGGTGAGCTCCTATAATTCACCCCTCCACTTT | CASTTDGVSSYNSPLHF | . | 17 | TRBJ1-6 | TRBV11-2 | .
TGCGCCAGCAGCTTGGGGACAGGGGGCAACACTGAAGCTTTCTTT | CASSLGTGGNTEAFF | TRBD1 | 15 | TRBJ1-1 | TRBV5-1 | .
TGTGCCAGCACAGGGGCAAGGAGGATCGGCACTGAAGCTTTCTTT | CASTGARRIGTEAFF | . | 15 | TRBJ1-1 | TRBV7-8 | .
TGTGCCAGCAGCTTGGGGGAGTATGGCTACACCTTC | CASSLGEYGYTF | . | 12 | TRBJ1-2 | TRBV5-6 | .
TGCGCCAGCAGTTTAGGACTAGTAGAGCAGTACTTC | CASSLGLVEQYF | TRBD2 | 12 | TRBJ2-7 | TRBV5-1 | few
TGTGCCAGCAGCTTAGAGTCTATACTAGCCAAAAACATTCAGTACTTC | CASSLESILAKNIQYF | . | 16 | TRBJ2-4 | TRBV7-2 | .
TGTGCCAGCAGCTTAGCCCAGCGACGTGAAAAACTGTTTTTT | CASSLAQRREKLFF | . | 14 | TRBJ1-4 | TRBV11-2 | .
TGTGCCAGCAGCTTAAGGATGGAGCGGGGGTACACAGATACGCAGTATTTT | CASSLRMERGYTDTQYF | TRBD2 | 17 | TRBJ2-3 | TRBV7-8 | .
TGTGCCAGCTCACCAAGGAGGGGGCAAACCGGGGAGCTGTTTTTT | CASSPRRGQTGELFF | . | 15 | TRBJ2-2 | TRBV18 | .
TGTGCCAGTAGTATTTTAGCGGGGTATGAGACCCAGTACTTC | CASSILAGYETQYF | TRBD2 | 14 | TRBJ2-5 | TRBV19 | .
TGCGCCAGCAGCGCGGCGACTGGAGCTCTCGAGCAGTACTTC | CASSAATGALEQYF | . | 14 | TRBJ2-7 | TRBV5-1 | .
TGCGCCAGCAGCCAAGCGGGACAACAATCCTACGAGCAGTACTTC | CASSQAGQQSYEQYF | . | 15 | TRBJ2-7 | TRBV4-1 | few
TGCGCCAGCAGCTTCGACAGTCTCACTGAAGCTTTCTTT | CASSFDSLTEAFF | . | 13 | TRBJ1-1 | TRBV5-1 | .
TGTGCCAGCCTTCGGGATGAAAAACTGTTTTTT | CASLRDEKLFF | . | 11 | TRBJ1-4 | TRBV6-6 | once
TGTGCCAGCAGTTACTCGGAGGGGCGAAACAATCAGCCCCAGCATTTT | CASSYSEGRNNQPQHF | . | 16 | TRBJ1-5 | TRBV6-7 | .
TGTGCCAGTAGTATCAATATCCGGACAGGAAAGAATCAGCCCCAGCATTTT | CASSINIRTGKNQPQHF | TRBD1 | 17 | TRBJ1-5 | TRBV19 | .
TGTGCCAGCAGCCCGACACCGAACACTGAAGCTTTCTTT | CASSPTPNTEAFF | . | 13 | TRBJ1-1 | TRBV7-3 | .
TGTGCCAGCCTACGAAACACCATATATTTT | CASLRNTIYF | . | 10 | TRBJ1-3 | TRBV2 | .
TGTGCCAGCACCCCCCAGCGGGGGGCTTCCTACGAGCAGTACTTC | CASTPQRGASYEQYF | TRBD2 | 15 | TRBJ2-7 | TRBV2 | .
TGTGCCAGCAGTGATGCGGCAGCCGGCGTAAAACTGTTTTTT | CASSDAAAGVKLFF | . | 14 | TRBJ1-4 | TRBV2 | few
TGTGCCAGCAGAGTTAGGACAGGAACCAACACTGAAGCTTTCTTT | CASRVRTGTNTEAFF | TRBD1 | 15 | TRBJ1-1 | TRBV7-2 | .
TGTGCCAGCAGTAGCCGGGACAGGGACTATGGCTACACCTTC | CASSSRDRDYGYTF | TRBD1 | 14 | TRBJ1-2 | TRBV6-1 | .
TGTGCCAGCAGCGCGGGGAGTAACTATGGCTACACCTTC | CASSAGSNYGYTF | . | 13 | TRBJ1-2 | TRBV5-4 | .
TGTGCCAGCAGCTTAGTGAGAGGACAGGCCCAGCATTTT | CASSLVRGQAQHF | TRBD1 | 13 | TRBJ1-5 | TRBV7-2 | .
TGTGCCAGCAGTGAAACATACGGGGTAGGCAATCAGCCCCAGCATTTT | CASSETYGVGNQPQHF | . | 16 | TRBJ1-5 | TRBV6-1 | .
TGTGCCAGCCCCGGGACAGGGGGCTTTGGTCCCCAGCATTTT | CASPGTGGFGPQHF | TRBD1 | 14 | TRBJ1-5 | TRBV27 | .
TGCGCCAGCAGCCAACCAAGAGGGTACTATGGCTACACCTTC | CASSQPRGYYGYTF | . | 14 | TRBJ1-2 | TRBV4-1 | .
TGTGCCAGCAGTGAAAGGGGACAGGGGGAGGGCTACACCTTC | CASSERGQGEGYTF | TRBD1 | 14 | TRBJ1-2 | TRBV2 | .
TGTGCCAGCAGCTTACCGGGGAACACTGAAGCTTTCTTT | CASSLPGNTEAFF | . | 13 | TRBJ1-1 | TRBV5-6 | .
TGTGCCAGCAGCCAAGTAGGACGCGGGGGGCCATATGGCTACACCTTC | CASSQVGRGGPYGYTF | . | 16 | TRBJ1-2 | TRBV14 | few
TGTGCCAGCGTGAGCAGGACACCAACCGAACGAAAGTACTTC | CASVSRTPTERKYF | . | 14 | TRBJ2-7 | TRBV2 | .
TGTGCCAGCAGCCCTCGGGACAGTTACAATGAGCAGTTCTTC | CASSPRDSYNEQFF | TRBD1 | 14 | TRBJ2-1 | TRBV11-3 | .
TGTGCCAGCGGGACTAGCGGGTCCCCAACGGGGGATACGCAGTATTTT | CASGTSGSPTGDTQYF | TRBD2 | 16 | TRBJ2-3 | TRBV5-8 | .
TGTGCCAGCAGCCCAACTAACTATGGCTACACCTTC | CASSPTNYGYTF | . | 12 | TRBJ1-2 | TRBV11-3 | few
TGTGCCAGCAGTCTAGGATATAACTATGGCTACACCTTC | CASSLGYNYGYTF | . | 13 | TRBJ1-2 | TRBV5-8 | once
TGTGCCAGCAGCGTCTCCCGGGACAGGGCAAGGAACTATGGCTACACCTTC | CASSVSRDRARNYGYTF | TRBD1 | 17 | TRBJ1-2 | TRBV9 | .
TGCGCCAGCAGCTTGGGAGGGGGCCCCAATCAGCCCCAGCATTTT | CASSLGGGPNQPQHF | TRBD1 | 15 | TRBJ1-5 | TRBV5-1 | .
TGTGCCAGCAGCTCGACAGGGGGCGATTCACCCCTCCACTTT | CASSSTGGDSPLHF | TRBD1 | 14 | TRBJ1-6 | TRBV11-1 | few
TGTGCCAGCAGCTCCGGGACTGCGTTCTACGAGCAGTACTTC | CASSSGTAFYEQYF | . | 14 | TRBJ2-7 | TRBV11-2 | few
TGTGCCAGCAGTGGAGGGCCCGTTTCGTACGAGCAGTACTTC | CASSGGPVSYEQYF | . | 14 | TRBJ2-7 | TRBV25-1 | .
TGCGCCAGCAGCCCTGTCCCAACAGTCGATCAGCCCCAGCATTTT | CASSPVPTVDQPQHF | . | 15 | TRBJ1-5 | TRBV4-1 | .
TGCGCCAGCAGCTTGGCACAGGGCGCTGAAGCTTTCTTT | CASSLAQGAEAFF | . | 13 | TRBJ1-1 | TRBV5-1 | .
TGTGCCAGCAGTGTAACTACCTACGAGCAGTACTTC | CASSVTTYEQYF | . | 12 | TRBJ2-7 | TRBV28 | .
TGTGCCAGCAGACCTCCGGGACTAGCGGGGGGTTTCTACGAGCAGTACTTC | CASRPPGLAGGFYEQYF | TRBD2 | 17 | TRBJ2-7 | TRBV7-9 | .
TGTGCCAGCAGTGGGGAGGGGAGAGGGGATCAGCCCCAGCATTTT | CASSGEGRGDQPQHF | . | 15 | TRBJ1-5 | TRBV6-6 | few
TGTGCCAGCAGCCAAGAAGGCCCCGGGGGGGCCTACAATGAGCAGTTCTTC | CASSQEGPGGAYNEQFF | TRBD2 | 17 | TRBJ2-1 | TRBV4-2 | .
TGTGCCAGCACCTATCAGCGGGGGAGTCAGTATTTT | CASTYQRGSQYF | TRBD2 | 12 | TRBJ2-3 | TRBV7-2 | once